Below, 6 T cell receptor beta chains from the same sample are listed, as sequenced in a study of cytomegalovirus exposure and HLA in healthy donors. Primers: 60 Vbeta forward and 13 Jbeta reverse. Measured with immunoSEQ multiplex PCR; TCRdb has only the in-frame clones, and not every one. The sample records about 120,000 clones, more than 75% being singletons. Specimen: PBMCs. The receptors shown here come from a man aged 30-40 years in good health and CMV-seropositive.

The chain couples TRBV5-6 to TRBJ1-1; the D gene is possibly TRBD1 (6 bases). The V gene's germline CDR1 is SGHDT and CDR2 YYEEEE. The CDR3 spans 13 residues. V was shortened by 2 bases and J by 4 bases, with 9 bases between the two germline ends. The CDR3 sequence: CASSFGTSTEAFF. CDR3 coding DNA: TGTGCCAGCAGCTTCGGGACAAGCACTGAAGCTTTCTTT.

This clone was detected a few times. The V gene is TRBV19, the J gene TRBJ1-1; 9 bases are a match to TRBD1. CDR1 LNHDA and CDR2 SQIVND come from the germline V gene (reference sequence). The junction had 13 bases not matched to a gene; V was cut back by 7 bases and J by 4 bases. This CDR3 contains 16 residues. CDR3 sequence (DNA): TGTGCCAGTACATCCTTCGGGACAGGGAGGACCACTGAAGCTTTCTTT. Translation: CASTSFGTGRTTEAFF.

V is TRBV25-1 and J is TRBJ1-4; the D gene is possibly TRBD1 (5 bases). From germline, CDR1 is MGHDK and CDR2 SYGVNS. The CDR3 is 15 amino acids. V was clipped by 3 bases and J by 5 bases, with 13 bases between them. DNA for the CDR3: TGTGCCAGCAGTGACTTGGGGGGGGTGAATGAAAAACTGTTTTTT. Translating gives CASSDLGGVNEKLFF.

V and J are TRBV18 and TRBJ1-2; 7 bases fit TRBD1. The germline gives CDR1 KGHSH, CDR2 LQKENI. There are 13 residues in the CDR3. Unmatched junction bases numbered 6, after V lost 6 bases and J lost 5 bases. The CDR3 loop is CASSLDRVYGYTF. CDR3 DNA sequence: TGTGCCAGCTCCCTCGACAGGGTATATGGCTACACCTTC.

V usage is TRBV6-4 and J usage is TRBJ2-1; 7 bases align to TRBD1. This CDR3 has 15 amino acids. The trim removed 4 bases at V and 1 base at J, leaving 4 bases unmatched. Germline V gene lookup returns CDR1 MRHNA and CDR2 SNTAGT. CDR3 region: CASSVSQGSYNEQFF. Here the CDR3 DNA reads TGTGCCAGCAGTGTGTCACAGGGGTCCTACAATGAGCAGTTCTTC.

CDR3 coding DNA: TGTGCCAGCAGCTTTTCGGCAGGGGCTGACCAGCCCCAGCATTTT. Translation: CASSFSAGADQPQHF. V usage is TRBV7-2 and J usage is TRBJ1-5; a weak D match, TRBD1 (6 bases). The CDR3 is 15 residues long. Germline V gene lookup returns CDR1 SGHTA and CDR2 FQGNSA. Trimming took 3 bases from V and 7 from J, leaving 16 bases between them.